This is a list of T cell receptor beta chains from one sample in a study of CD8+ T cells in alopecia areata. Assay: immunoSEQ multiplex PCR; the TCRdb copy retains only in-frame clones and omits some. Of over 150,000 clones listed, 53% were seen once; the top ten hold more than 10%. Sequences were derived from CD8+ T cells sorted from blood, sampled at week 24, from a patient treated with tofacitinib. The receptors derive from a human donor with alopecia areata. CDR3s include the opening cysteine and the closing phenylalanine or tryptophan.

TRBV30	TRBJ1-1	CAWSIQGMDTEAFF
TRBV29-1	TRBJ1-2	CSVAGQGRPGYTF
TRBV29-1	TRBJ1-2	CSDRTGPDGYTF
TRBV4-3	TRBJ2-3	CASSQGDGDSTDTQYF
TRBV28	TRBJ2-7	CASSEDSGHEQYF
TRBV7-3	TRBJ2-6	CASSSPQGLRANVLTF
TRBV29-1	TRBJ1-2	CSVVGIYGYTF
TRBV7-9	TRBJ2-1	CASSLGDPNEQFF
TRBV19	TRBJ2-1	CASTPGLASEQFF
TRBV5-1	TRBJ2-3	CASSLVEGLTDTQYF
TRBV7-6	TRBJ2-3	CASSLVRDSSTDTQYF
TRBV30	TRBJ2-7	CAWSASGGIGEQYF
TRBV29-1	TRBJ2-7	CSVIRTGTYEQYF
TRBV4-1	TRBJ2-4	CASSQTGKRVQNIQYF
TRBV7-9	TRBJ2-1	CASSLGPGDEQFF
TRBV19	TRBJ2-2	CASTLTGVNTGELFF
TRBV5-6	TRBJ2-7	CASSPRDFSYEQYF
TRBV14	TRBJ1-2	CASSQGPGGDYGYTF
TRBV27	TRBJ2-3	CASSSPSSTDTQYF
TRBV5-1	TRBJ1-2	CASSLREGYGYTF
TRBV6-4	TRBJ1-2	CASSDGPNYGYTF
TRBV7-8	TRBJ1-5	CASSPNPPQIQSGQPQHF
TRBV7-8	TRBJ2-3	CASRYLPEADTQYF
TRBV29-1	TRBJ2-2	CSVEEAGRYTGELFF
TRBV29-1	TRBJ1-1	CSAEGGETEAFF
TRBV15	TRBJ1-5	CATSRRPGGASNQPQHF
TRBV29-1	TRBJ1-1	CSAPWGTEAFF
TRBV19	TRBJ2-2	CASSTGAGELFF
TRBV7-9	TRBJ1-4	CASSLGPGNEKLFF
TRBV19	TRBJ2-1	CASGHVGNDEQFF
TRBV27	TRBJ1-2	CASRGPSLLDGYTF
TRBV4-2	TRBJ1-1	CASSPGTAEAFF
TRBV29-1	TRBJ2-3	CSVTAGNTDTQYF
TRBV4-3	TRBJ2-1	CASSLGLAGGYNEQFF
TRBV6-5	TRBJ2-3	CASSYGGTDTQYF
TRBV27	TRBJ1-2	CASSSLDHSNYGYTF
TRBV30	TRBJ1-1	CAWRRAGKNTEAFF
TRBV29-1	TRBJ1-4	CSANTEWGLGDEKLFF